This TCR beta chain appears in the sequencing data of a study of cytomegalovirus exposure and HLA in healthy donors. Study context: In a previous analysis, more than 90 million unique TCR beta sequences were found from approximately 180 million T cells. Study-wide points: According to the study, around 150 TCR beta chains were cytomegalovirus-associated. Reportedly, HLA-A and HLA-B alleles of most subjects were accurately predicted from TCR beta.

The PCR made use of 60 Vbeta and 13 Jbeta primers. Here immunoSEQ multiplex PCR was the method, and the copy in TCRdb shows in-frame clones only, minus some. In the table there are fewer than 65,000 clones, over 80% of which are singletons. The sample holds a few counts of this clone. The antigen remains unidentified. The CDR3 has 15 amino acids. Germline trimming cut 2 bases from V and 7 bases from J; bases unmatched to any gene: 3. Germline CDR1 reads MNHNS; CDR2 reads SASEGT. The sequence derives from a young man in good health and CMV-seronegative. Sequencing was done on a sample of PBMCs. This rearrangement joins TRBV6-1 to TRBJ2-1; 12 nucleotides align to TRBD2. CDR3 nucleotides: TGTGCCAGCAGTGAATCTAGCGGGGGGGCTAATGAGCAGTTCTTC. Translated: CASSESSGGANEQFF.